This T cell receptor beta chain stems from a study of T cells in Graves' hyperthyroidism and ophthalmopathy (dated by TCRdb to between 2019 and 2020). At the level of the whole study: To identify distinguishing TCR V-J signatures, a discovery cohort of about a hundred patients was used, comprising some 45 with Graves' ophthalmopathy and around 60 with stable Graves' hyperthyroidism. Whether ophthalmopathy could be predicted prospectively was tested in an independent validation cohort made up of some 20 hyperthyroidism patients plus 17 patients who later progressed to ophthalmopathy. The paper reports TCR Vbeta CDR3 sequencing of some 140 peripheral blood samples: approximately 41 ophthalmopathy, fewer than 85 hyperthyroidism and some 17 progressor patients. Following sampling, methimazole starting at 30 mg daily was given to hyperthyroidism patients, and high-dose intravenous methylprednisolone was given to ophthalmopathy patients. In addition, the study compared T-cell repertoires in thyroid tissue and in blood from about six Graves' hyperthyroidism patients. The approximately 95 discovery patients were divided at random into training and test sets in a 7:3 ratio.

The CDR3 runs 16 residues from the cysteine to the phenylalanine. Kept here is only the CDR3 DNA, which spans 48 bases and is read in frame from base 1. Germline trimming: 6 bases from V, 0 bases from J; junction bases outside gene matches: 6. Based on the germline V gene, the CDR1 and CDR2 sequences are MGHDK and SYGVNS. Remarks on this clonotype: Its recognized antigen is unknown. There are no base qualities to consult, and no much larger clone falls within one base.

Patients with uncontrolled infections, other autoimmune diseases, pregnancy or lactation were excluded. Clinical symptoms, serum thyroxine and TRAb, thyroid ultrasound, and orbital computed tomography formed the basis for the diagnoses. Trizol reagent was used to extract total RNA, and RNA quality was then checked on an Agilent 2100 Bioanalyzer. Paper-wide results and their limitations: No statistical method was used to set the sample size in advance, and investigators knew the group allocation. Blood samples also contained most of the expanded thyroid clonotypes (frequency above 0.001), which suggests that blood repertoires may reflect thyroid immune responses. A 13 V-J signature model separated ophthalmopathy from stable hyperthyroidism, with roughly 88% sensitivity and 81% to 82% specificity in cross-validation and 80%/75% in testing. During validation, the model predicted progression to ophthalmopathy a median of approximately 6.5 months ahead of onset, with roughly 65% sensitivity and about 72% specificity.

The TCR beta CDR3 regions were amplified from the RNA transcripts. The TCR CDR3 was subjected to a first round of RT-PCR using the HTBI primer set and the Qiagen OneStep RT-PCR kit. Libraries were constructed in a second round of multiplex PCR, after which size selection and purification were carried out. Libraries were sequenced paired-end with 100 bp reads on an Illumina HiSeq2000. On the authors' methods: Raw data were processed with SOAPnuke, discarding reads with adapters, uncalled bases, mean Phred below 15, or no exact constant-primer or identifier match. High-quality paired reads were merged using COPE v1.2.5, and each unique nucleotide sequence was defined as a clonotype. Clonotypes were aligned to IMGT TRBV, TRBD and TRBJ reference segments using MiTCR v1.1. Analysis was restricted to V-J combinations with a frequency above 0.0001, which covered just over 98% of repertoires. A TCS score was defined as the ratio of F50 (clonal expansion) to E x V (chaos), with BLOSUM62-based TCRdist applied between CDR3 peptides within each V-J. Welch's t-statistics and random forest reduced fewer than 550 V-J features to 10 to 15, which were used in a naive Bayes classifier (R e1071). The similarity between thyroid and blood repertoires was quantified using the Morisita-Horn index. The public reads were reanalyzed by TCRdb: fastp trimming at Q25, MiXCR alignment, in-frame beta chains only. A single entry per CDR3 protein holds the most common genes and DNA from its merged rows. Clone size and V and J calls follow TCRdb, not the original study. In this sample the table shows approximately 640,000 distinct CDR3 sequences, nearly 45% of which occur a single time. The ten largest clones take up 6.5% to 9% of the sample.

Material: peripheral blood or thyroid tissue (not recorded which). Recombination connected TRBV25-1 to TRBJ1-4, with TRBD1 matching 8 junction bases. This receptor was obtained from an adult man with Graves' disease, either hyperthyroidism or ophthalmopathy (not recorded which). The DNA is TGTGCCAGCAGCAGACAGGGGATCACAACTAATGAAAAACTGTTTTTT. This codes for CASSRQGITTNEKLFF.